This TCR beta chain was captured by sequencing in a study of response to subunit inactivated influenza vaccine. TCRdb passed the RT-PCR reads through MiXCR, listing each CDR3 protein once. Of under 950,000 distinct CDR3 sequences listed, 21% are singletons. This clonotype was seen a single time. Its antigen is unidentified. CDR3 size: 13 residues. Trimming removed 6 bases from V and 4 bases from J; junction bases left unmatched: 8. Germline CDR1 and CDR2: DFQATT and SNEGSKA (reference sequence). Study-wide results and limits: The authors offered the suggestion that each seasonal influenza vaccination recruits few new T cells.

Sequencing used PBMCs from blood, obtained more than 4 days after vaccination. The clonotype comes from a man between 50 and 59 years old who received an inactivated influenza vaccine. The V gene is TRBV20-1, the J gene TRBJ2-5; 7 positions match TRBD1. The CDR3 protein is CSAIRQGPETQYF. CDR3 in DNA: TGCAGTGCAATAAGACAGGGTCCAGAGACCCAGTACTTC.